This T cell receptor beta chain was profiled in a study of shared clonotypes between healthy human individuals (TCRdb year 2020). With respect to the entire study: A couple of women and a few men aged 18 to 49 years were included in the cohort. The study deeply sequenced blood TCR repertoires of roughly five healthy adults to estimate repertoire size and the extent of clonotype sharing between individuals. To increase sequencing depth and limit assay-specific biases, different laboratories used diverse techniques to prepare libraries and sequence TCR repertoires. Leukapheresis yielded between about 0.85 and 10 billion PBMCs per donor. For each donor, CD4 naive and CD4 memory were each given three plates, CD8 naive was given two plates, and CD8 memory was given one plate. General findings and caveats noted by the study authors: Sampling was restricted to blood, and TCR repertoires in tissue are likely to differ from TCR repertoires in blood. Across four donors, approximately 4.6% of naive CD4, approximately 3.6% of naive CD8, under 2.5% of memory CD4, and approximately 0.4% of memory CD8 clonotypes were shared. Even with the large sequencing depth, rarefaction of the sorted-subset datasets indicated that sequencing was incomplete. Estimated clonotype richness was generally larger for naive than for memory subsets. Pairwise subsampling indicated that sequencing depth was expected to affect the degree of clonotype sharing among donors. The genetic and exposure-history diversity represented was limited by the small number of donors. Compared with non-shared clonotypes, the clonotypes found in all four sorted-subset donors had higher generation probabilities.

Using the deep immunoSEQ assay, TCR CDR3 regions were amplified from genomic DNA by multiplex PCR. Extracted genomic DNA from each cell subset was distributed evenly across all wells of several immunoSEQ 96-well plates, and each plate was treated as a replicate. For sorted subsets, roughly 190 ng of genomic DNA, equivalent to 30,000 or so T cell genomes, went into each replicate PCR. The purified libraries were quantified using a Qubit 3.0 fluorometer, sized with a Bioanalyzer 2100, and then quantified again using the KAPA Library Quantification kit. Every immunoSEQ 96-well plate was sequenced on a dedicated single-read 150-cycle Illumina NextSeq 550 flow cell. Turning to the authors' computational methods: Because the immunoSEQ output held only junctional sequences and lacked quality scores, the filtering could not match the filtering applied to full-length reads. Sequences were annotated with PyIR, a Python wrapper for IgBLAST v1.9, and V/J genes and CDR3 were assigned using IMGT germline references. Reads were removed for weak V/J assignments (E-value above 1e-6), missing CDR3, stop codons, out-of-frame junctions, or ambiguous translated residues. V3J clonotypes were defined by identical inferred V gene, J gene, and CDR3 amino acid sequence. Percentage overlap between repertoires was computed as shared unique clonotypes divided by the size of the smaller repertoire. RTK rarefaction, the Chao1 estimator, and Recon v2.1 estimates of unobserved clonotypes were used to assess repertoire richness. OLGA was used to compute generation probabilities for all TCRbeta clonotypes that the gDNA method yielded from a few donors. TCRdb's version of the immuneACCESS table is confined to in-frame rearrangements and falls short of the full clone set. An unresolved V gene accounts for under half of the shortfall where checked; the remainder is of unknown origin. V and J calls and clone size are those listed in that table; D and trimming were worked out from the DNA. Recorded for this sample are approximately 1,500,000 clones; approximately 96% of them occurred a single time. The ten top clones hold approximately 1.1% of the sample.

Comments on this clone: The specificity of this receptor is unknown. Per-base quality was not reported, and no clone a single base away is much larger than it.

Including the terminal cysteine and phenylalanine, the CDR3 comprises 15 residues. CDR3 DNA is the only sequence kept; it has 45 bases, read in frame from the first base. The germline V gene (reference sequence) supplies CDR1 SGHNT and CDR2 YYREEE. Compared with germline, V lacks 3 bases and J lacks 2 bases; bases without a gene match: 7. Healthy HIV-negative adults with no recently reported acute infections or vaccinations were included as donors. Only Caucasian adults living in Nashville, Tennessee, USA were represented among the donors. CD4+ T cells were enriched by magnetic negative selection, after which naive cells were positively selected on CD45RA and the negative fraction was taken as the memory subset. After blood collection by leukapheresis, PBMCs were isolated using Ficoll-Histopaque density gradient centrifugation and then cryopreserved in the vapor phase of liquid nitrogen. Analytical flow cytometry was used to check the purity and quantity of every magnetically sorted T cell population. From each sorted fraction, genomic DNA was isolated and quantified by UV absorbance on a Nanodrop 2000c.

The chain couples TRBV5-4 to TRBJ1-2; a stretch of 7 junction bases matches TRBD1. Sample: naive CD4+ T cells sorted from blood. What this sample's cell subset or site label stands for: CD45RA+ positively selected. The sequence came from a man younger than 45 in good health. In nucleotide form, the sequence is TGTGCCAGCAGCTCCCCGGGACAGCCAAACTATGGCTACACCTTC. Its product reads: CASSSPGQPNYGYTF.